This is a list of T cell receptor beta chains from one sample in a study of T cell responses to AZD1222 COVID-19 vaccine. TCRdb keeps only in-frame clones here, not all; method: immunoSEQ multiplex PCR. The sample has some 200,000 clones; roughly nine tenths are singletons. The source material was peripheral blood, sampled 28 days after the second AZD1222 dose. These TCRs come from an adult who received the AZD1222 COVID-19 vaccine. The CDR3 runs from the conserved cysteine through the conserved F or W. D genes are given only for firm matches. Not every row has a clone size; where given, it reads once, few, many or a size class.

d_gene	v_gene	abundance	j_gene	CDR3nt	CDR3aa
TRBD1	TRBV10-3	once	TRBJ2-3	TGTGCCATCAGGAACCGGGACAGTACAGATACGCAGTATTTT	CAIRNRDSTDTQYF
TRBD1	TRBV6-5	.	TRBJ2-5	TGTGCCAGCAGGGGTAGAGACAGGGGGCGAGAGACCCAGTACTTC	CASRGRDRGRETQYF
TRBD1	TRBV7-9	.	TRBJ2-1	TGTGCCAGCAGCTTGGGTTCGGGGACAGGGTCCTACAATGAGCAGTTCTTC	CASSLGSGTGSYNEQFF
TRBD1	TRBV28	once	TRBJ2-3	TGTGCCAGCACCCTACAGGGGGGCACAGATACGCAGTATTTT	CASTLQGGTDTQYF
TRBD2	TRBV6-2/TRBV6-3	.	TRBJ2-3	TGTGCCAGCAGTTTTAGCGGGAGCGGGGCAGATACGCAGTATTTT	CASSFSGSGADTQYF
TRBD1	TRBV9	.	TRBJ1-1	TGTGCCAGCGCCGGGCCCACCGGGACAGGGGGCGTTGAAGCTTTCTTT	CASAGPTGTGGVEAFF
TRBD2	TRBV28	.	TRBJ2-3	TGTGCCAGCAGTTTTGGCGGGAGGGCCGCAGATACGCAGTATTTT	CASSFGGRAADTQYF
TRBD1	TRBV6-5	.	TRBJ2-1	TGTGCCAGCAGTTACCTCAGGGGGCGGGACTTGGAGCAGTTCTTC	CASSYLRGRDLEQFF
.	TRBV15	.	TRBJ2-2	TGTGCCACCAGCCAAATTGGTGTGTGGACCGGGGAGCTGTTTTTT	CATSQIGVWTGELFF
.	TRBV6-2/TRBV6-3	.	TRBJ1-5	TGTGCCAGCAGTGGGGGTCAGGGCAGCAATCAGCCCCAGCATTTT	CASSGGQGSNQPQHF
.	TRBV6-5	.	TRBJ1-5	TGTGCCAGCAGTTACTCCGCGGAAGGACAGCCCCAGCATTTT	CASSYSAEGQPQHF
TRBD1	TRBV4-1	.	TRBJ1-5	TGCGCCAGCAGCCTCATAGAGACAGGGAATCAGCCCCAGCATTTT	CASSLIETGNQPQHF
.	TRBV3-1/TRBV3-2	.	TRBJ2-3	TGTGCCAGCAGCCAAATCCATACGCAGTATTTT	CASSQIHTQYF
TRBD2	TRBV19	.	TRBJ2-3	TGTGCCAGTAGTATGCGACTAGCTTACGGAACAGATACGCAGTATTTT	CASSMRLAYGTDTQYF
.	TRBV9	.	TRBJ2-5	TGTGCCAGCAGCCGTGGGCGACAAGAGACCCAGTACTTC	CASSRGRQETQYF
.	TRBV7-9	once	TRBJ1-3	TGTGCCAGCAGCTCCCGGGACGGAGCCTCTGGAAACACCATATATTTT	CASSSRDGASGNTIYF
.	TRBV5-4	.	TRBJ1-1	TGTGCCAGCACCCGGGGGGGTTTTAACACTGAAGCTTTCTTT	CASTRGGFNTEAFF
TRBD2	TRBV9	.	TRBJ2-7	TGTGCCAGCAGCGTAGCGGGAGGCCCTACCTACGAGCAGTACTTC	CASSVAGGPTYEQYF
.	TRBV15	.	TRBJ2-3	TGTGCCACCAGCTTTAACTACGAACCAGATACGCAGTATTTT	CATSFNYEPDTQYF
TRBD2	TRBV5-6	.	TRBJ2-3	TGTGCCAGCAGCCCGGGGACTAGCGGGAGTGCTAATACGCAGTATTTT	CASSPGTSGSANTQYF
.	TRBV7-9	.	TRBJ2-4	TGTGCCAGCAACCTCCGGGACCTGGAAAACATTCAGTACTTC	CASNLRDLENIQYF
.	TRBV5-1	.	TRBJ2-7	TGCGCCAGCAGCTTGGGCGACAGGTACGAGCAGTACTTC	CASSLGDRYEQYF
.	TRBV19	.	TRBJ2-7	TGTGCCAGTAGTTCCCGGGACCGGAGGGAGCAGTACTTC	CASSSRDRREQYF
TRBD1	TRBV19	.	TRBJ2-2	TGTGCCAGGGGGACAGGGGGTCCCGGGGAGCTGTTTTTT	CARGTGGPGELFF
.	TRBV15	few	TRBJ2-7	TGTGCCACCAAGGCGAAAGCAGGGCCTATCTACGAGCAGTACTTC	CATKAKAGPIYEQYF
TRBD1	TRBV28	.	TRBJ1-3	TGTGCCAGCAGCCGGCGGAGGACAGGGGTCTCTGGAAACACCATATATTTT	CASSRRRTGVSGNTIYF
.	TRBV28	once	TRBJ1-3	TGTGCCAGCAGTTTAAGCGGAAACACCATATATTTT	CASSLSGNTIYF